The 29 T cell receptor beta chains presented below share a single source sample, sequenced in a study of blood T cell repertoires in COVID-19. Sequenced by immunoSEQ multiplex PCR; TCRdb stores in-frame clones only, minus some. The sample has a few hundred thousand clones; about 87% are singletons. Sequencing was performed on PBMCs or T cells enriched from blood (not recorded which). Receptor source: a man aged 40-49 years in a cohort exposed to, infected with or recovered from COVID-19 (not recorded which).

This clone was detected only a few times. V gene TRBV7-2 combines with J gene TRBJ2-7; 9 bases are shared with TRBD2. With 5 bases clipped from V and 2 bases from J, the junction kept 10 bases outside the gene matches. CDR1 and CDR2 from the germline V gene are SGHTA and FQGNSA. This CDR3 is built from 16 residues. CDR3 coding DNA: TGTGCCAGCAGCACCCGACTAGCGGAGCTTCCCTACGAGCAGTACTTC. Translation gives CASSTRLAELPYEQYF.

The chain links TRBV27 to TRBJ2-1; 12 nucleotides align to TRBD1. The CDR3 consists of 16 residues. The junction had 7 bases not matched to a gene; V was cut back by 6 bases and J by 4 bases. The germline V gene encodes CDR1 MNHEY and CDR2 SMNVEV (reference sequence). This CDR3 reads CASRRPGQGAYNEQFF. CDR3 DNA sequence: TGTGCCAGCAGAAGGCCGGGACAGGGGGCTTACAATGAGCAGTTCTTC.

The chain uses TRBV5-6 and TRBJ2-4; 8 nucleotides agree with TRBD2. CDR1 is SGHDT and CDR2 is YYEEEE in the germline V gene. This CDR3 comprises 14 residues. Trimming cost V 0 bases and J 7 bases; bases outside gene matches: 3. The CDR3 DNA reads TGTGCCAGCAGCTTGGTGCTAGCGGGCAACATTCAGTACTTC. It codes for CASSLVLAGNIQYF.

This chain connects TRBV28 to TRBJ2-7; D remains unclear. The CDR3 covers 12 residues. The V gene lost 10 bases and the J gene lost 4 bases, with 14 bases spanning the gap. Looked up from germline, CDR1 is MDHEN and CDR2 is SYDVKM. CDR3 in DNA: TGTGCCACCTTGGGCCCCTTTTACGAGCAGTACTTC. Encoded protein: CATLGPFYEQYF.

J is TRBJ2-5 and V is TRBV6-5, with 11 bases matching TRBD1. CDR3 length: 15 residues. Germline CDR1 reads MNHEY; CDR2 reads SVGAGI. V shed 6 bases and J 5 bases; nucleotides not matched to a gene: 8. The CDR3 bases are TGTGCCAGCAGCAAGGGACAGGGGGTCTTGGAGACCCAGTACTTC. It specifies CASSKGQGVLETQYF.

This chain joins TRBV4-1 and TRBJ2-5, with 9 bases identical to TRBD2. V was pared by 0 bases and J by 1 base, with 15 bases of the junction left unmatched. This CDR3 contains 20 residues. The V gene's germline CDR1 is MGHRA and CDR2 YSYEKL. Here the CDR3 reads CASSQDRGGRAGQSQETQYF. Written as DNA, the CDR3 is TGCGCCAGCAGCCAAGATCGTGGCGGGAGGGCGGGACAGTCCCAAGAGACCCAGTACTTC.

The chain links TRBV24-1 to TRBJ2-3; TRBD1 matches 7 bases. The CDR3 runs 13 residues. The V gene's germline CDR1 is KGHDR and CDR2 SFDVKD. The V segment lost 6 bases and the J segment 6 bases; nucleotides outside the gene matches: 5. DNA of the CDR3: TGTGCCACCAGTCGACAGGGTGGCGATACGCAGTATTTT. The encoded protein is CATSRQGGDTQYF.

The V call is TRBV5-4, the J call TRBJ2-5, with 9 bases aligning to TRBD2. Germline lookup yields CDR1 SGHNT and CDR2 YYREEE (reference sequence). After removal of 0 bases from V and 5 bases from J, the junction contained 8 bases not matched to a gene. The CDR3 sequence is 16 residues long. CDR3 nucleotide sequence: TGTGCCAGCAGCTTGGTGAATAGCGGGAGTAGGGAGACCCAGTACTTC. Protein: CASSLVNSGSRETQYF.

The rearrangement links TRBV3-1 (or the pseudogene TRBV3-2) to TRBJ1-2; D not certain. This CDR3 spans 14 amino acids. Germline CDR1 is LGHDT and CDR2 is YNNKEL (reference sequence). V was clipped by 3 bases and J by 8 bases, with 16 bases between them. This CDR3 is CASSHLIRTGGYTF. The CDR3 nucleotides read TGTGCCAGCAGCCACCTGATACGGACTGGAGGCTACACCTTC.

The CDR3 DNA reads as TGTGCCAGCAGCTTACAGGGGCAAGCAAACACCATATATTTT. Translated: CASSLQGQANTIYF. This chain links TRBV11-2 with TRBJ1-3, with D maybe TRBD1 (6 bases). Germline V gene lookup returns CDR1 SGHAT and CDR2 FQNNGV. The CDR3 is 14 amino acids. With 2 bases removed from V and 6 bases from J, the gap between germline ends came to 11 bases.

The chain uses TRBV10-3 and TRBJ2-7; 9 bases align to TRBD1. The length of the CDR3 is 12 residues. J lost 3 bases, V lost 11 bases, and 5 bases had no gene match. Germline CDR1 is ENHRY and CDR2 is SYGVKD. The CDR3 sequence: CASWTGVYEQYF. The CDR3 region has the DNA TGTGCCTCTTGGACAGGGGTCTACGAGCAGTACTTC.

The chain combines TRBV29-1 with TRBJ1-1, with D uncertain. The CDR3 consists of 13 residues. Trimming removed 4 bases at V and 0 bases at J, with 9 bases between. Germline CDR1 is SQVTM and CDR2 is ANQGSEA. The CDR3 here is CSVVRRLNTEAFF. The CDR3 DNA follows: TGCAGCGTTGTTAGGCGGTTGAACACTGAAGCTTTCTTT.

This clone was picked up one time. The V gene is TRBV19, the J gene TRBJ2-2, with D perhaps TRBD2 (6 bases). Germline loops: CDR1 LNHDA, CDR2 SQIVND (reference sequence). This CDR3 contains 14 residues. Trimming shortened V by 3 bases and J by 5 bases, and 10 bases separated the two germline ends. CDR3 DNA: TGTGCCAGTAGTATGAGGAGGGGAACCGGGGAGCTGTTTTTT. The encoded protein is CASSMRRGTGELFF.

In this sample, this clone turned up once. V gene TRBV7-2 combines with J gene TRBJ1-1; D is uncertain. This CDR3 has 16 residues. V lost 0 bases to trimming and J lost 0 bases, with 11 bases between them. Germline V gene data show CDR1 as SGHTA and CDR2 as FQGNSA. CDR3 sequence: CASSLAQIFMNTEAFF. DNA for the CDR3: TGTGCCAGCAGCTTAGCGCAGATTTTTATGAACACTGAAGCTTTCTTT.

This clone was observed a few times. V is TRBV29-1 and J is TRBJ1-2; 8 nucleotides align to TRBD1. The ends lost 0 bases at V and 8 bases at J; junction bases unmatched: 14. CDR1 is SQVTM and CDR2 is ANQGSEA in the germline V gene. This CDR3 is built from 16 residues. In DNA, the CDR3 is TGCAGCGTTGAAGAAGGCGTTACGGCAGGGGGCTTAGGCTACACCTTC. This sequence encodes CSVEEGVTAGGLGYTF.

In its sample, this clone was seen a few times. The chain joins TRBV24-1 to TRBJ2-1; 15 bases agree with TRBD2. V gave up 8 bases and J gave up 7 bases; unmatched junction bases: 5. Germline values: CDR1 KGHDR, CDR2 SFDVKD. The CDR3 runs to 15 residues. CDR3 region: CATNPGTSGRNEQFF. The CDR3 coding sequence is TGTGCCACCAACCCCGGGACTAGCGGGAGGAATGAGCAGTTCTTC.

V usage is TRBV30 and J usage is TRBJ1-2, with D maybe TRBD1 (5 bases). The CDR3 is 13 amino acids. The V end lost 0 bases, the J end lost 7 bases, and 12 bases lay between the germline ends. CDR1 is GTSNPN, CDR2 SVGIG, per germline (reference sequence). As DNA, the CDR3 is TGTGCCTGGAGTGTGCAGGGTGACCTTGGCTACACCTTC. Translation gives CAWSVQGDLGYTF.

The V call is TRBV6-1, the J call TRBJ2-7, with D possibly TRBD1 on 5 matching bases. Germline-derived CDR1 and CDR2 are MNHNS and SASEGT. The CDR3 is 13 residues long. Trimming stripped 3 bases from V and 4 bases from J, with 10 bases between. In DNA form, the CDR3 reads TGTGCCAGCAGTGAGGGGCCGGATTACGAGCAGTACTTC. Amino acid sequence: CASSEGPDYEQYF.

The genes are TRBV3-1 (or the pseudogene TRBV3-2) and TRBJ2-5; D possibly corresponds to TRBD2 (6 bases). Germline lookup yields CDR1 LGHDT and CDR2 YNNKEL (reference sequence). V lost 1 base to trimming and J lost 5 bases, with 17 bases between them. The CDR3 extends over 16 amino acids. CDR3 residues: CASSQGPGLLSETQYF. The CDR3 DNA sequence: TGTGCCAGCAGCCAAGGGCCGGGACTGTTGTCGGAGACCCAGTACTTC.

The chain employs TRBV5-1 and TRBJ1-2, with D unclear. V was cut by 2 bases and J by 8 bases, with 16 bases left in between. Germline assignment: CDR1 SGHRS and CDR2 YFSETQ. The CDR3 loop spans 14 amino acids. The CDR3 coding sequence is TGCGCCAGCAGCTTTGGTGTTCGGGGAGGCGGCTACACCTTC. Translating it yields CASSFGVRGGGYTF.

The chain links TRBV28 to TRBJ1-1, with 9 bases aligning to TRBD1. From germline, CDR1 is MDHEN and CDR2 SYDVKM. This CDR3 is built from 14 residues. Losses at the gene ends were 6 bases for V and 11 bases for J; bases not matched to a gene: 13. CDR3 protein: CASRTTIQGARAFF. The CDR3, as DNA: TGTGCCAGCAGAACAACTATACAGGGGGCGAGGGCTTTCTTT.

The chain carries TRBV7-2 and TRBJ1-5, with D tentatively TRBD1 (6 bases). CDR1 is SGHTA and CDR2 is FQGNSA in the germline V gene. The CDR3 has 15 amino acids. Trimming removed 5 bases from V and 7 bases from J, with 18 bases in between. CDR3 in DNA: TGTGCCAGCAGCCCTGAGGGGACATTGAACCAGCCCCAGCATTTT. This encodes CASSPEGTLNQPQHF.

This clone was detected many times. The gene calls are TRBV11-2 and TRBJ2-1, with 10 bases that match TRBD2. The J segment lost 0 bases and the V segment lost 4 bases, leaving 3 bases of the junction unmatched. Germline assignment: CDR1 SGHAT and CDR2 FQNNGV. The CDR3 extends over 16 amino acids. The CDR3 DNA reads as TGTGCCAGCAGCTACGTAGCGGGAGGCTCCTACAATGAGCAGTTCTTC. It yields the protein CASSYVAGGSYNEQFF.

This clone was seen once. This chain links TRBV12-5 with TRBJ2-7; D not certain. From germline, CDR1 is LGHNT and CDR2 FRNRAP. Trimming cost V 2 bases and J 2 bases, with 7 bases left between them. The CDR3 extends over 13 amino acids. CDR3 amino acids: CASGLTDTYEQYF. CDR3 bases: TGTGCTAGTGGTTTGACAGACACCTACGAGCAGTACTTC. The full variable domain, its missing parts supplied by reference TRBV12-5 and TRBJ2-7, is DARVTQTPRHKVTEMGQEVTMRCQPILGHNTVFWYRQTMMQGLELLAYFRNRAPLDDSGMPKDRFSAEMPDATLATLKIQPSEPRDSAVYFCASGLTDTYEQYFGPGTRLTVT.

V is TRBV3-1 (or the pseudogene TRBV3-2) and J is TRBJ2-1; 8 bases agree with TRBD2. CDR3 length: 15 amino acids. Trimming took 4 bases from V and 0 from J; bases not matched to a gene: 2. The germline V gene has CDR1 LGHDT and CDR2 YNNKEL (reference sequence). In nucleotides, the CDR3 is TGTGCCAGCAGCCGTCGGGAGGGCTCCTACAATGAGCAGTTCTTC. This gives the protein CASSRREGSYNEQFF.

V usage is TRBV14 and J usage is TRBJ2-1; 11 bases map to TRBD1. Unmatched junction bases numbered 6, after V lost 2 bases and J lost 12 bases. Germline V gene sequence: CDR1 SGHDN, CDR2 FVKESK. The CDR3 totals 14 residues. The CDR3 loop reads CASSQPSGTGGQFF. CDR3 bases: TGTGCCAGCAGCCAACCCTCCGGGACAGGGGGGCAGTTCTTC.

This chain joins TRBV6-5 and TRBJ1-3; D may be TRBD1 (6 bases). The CDR3 is made up of 14 amino acids. In germline, CDR1 is MNHEY, CDR2 SVGAGI. V was trimmed by 6 bases and J by 8 bases, leaving 17 bases between them. In nucleotides, the CDR3 is TGTGCCAGCAGGACAGGTTCTACTCGGGACACCATATATTTT. This encodes CASRTGSTRDTIYF.

The CDR3 region is CASSHEVSGNTIYF. The CDR3 nucleotides are TGTGCCAGCAGCCATGAGGTCTCTGGAAACACCATATATTTT. This sequence joins TRBV3-1 (or the pseudogene TRBV3-2) and TRBJ1-3; D gene ambiguous. The V gene's germline CDR1 is LGHDT and CDR2 YNNKEL (reference sequence). The CDR3 is 14 residues long. Trimming shortened V by 3 bases and J by 0 bases, and 6 bases separated the two germline ends.

CDR3 sequence reads: CASSPGPGTGELFF. DNA of the CDR3: TGTGCCAGCAGCCCGGGCCCAGGGACCGGGGAGCTGTTTTTT. The chain joins TRBV4-2 to TRBJ2-2; the D gene is possibly TRBD1 (5 bases). V lost 4 bases and J 5 bases, leaving 11 bases between the germline ends. The CDR3 length is 14 residues. Germline assignment: CDR1 LGHNA and CDR2 YNFKEQ.